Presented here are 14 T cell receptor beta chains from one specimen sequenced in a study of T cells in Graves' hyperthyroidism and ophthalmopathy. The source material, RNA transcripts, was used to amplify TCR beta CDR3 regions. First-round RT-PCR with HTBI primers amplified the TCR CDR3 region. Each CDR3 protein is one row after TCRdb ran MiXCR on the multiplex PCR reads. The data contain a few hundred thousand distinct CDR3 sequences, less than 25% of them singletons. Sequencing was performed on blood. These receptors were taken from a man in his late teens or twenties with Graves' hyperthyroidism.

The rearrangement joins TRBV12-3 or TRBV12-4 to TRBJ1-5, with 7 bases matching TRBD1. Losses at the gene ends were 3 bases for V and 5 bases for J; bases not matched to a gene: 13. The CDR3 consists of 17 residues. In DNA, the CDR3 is TGTGCCAGCAGTTTTAACAGGGGAAAGGGCTCGGATCAGCCCCAGCATTTT. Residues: CASSFNRGKGSDQPQHF.

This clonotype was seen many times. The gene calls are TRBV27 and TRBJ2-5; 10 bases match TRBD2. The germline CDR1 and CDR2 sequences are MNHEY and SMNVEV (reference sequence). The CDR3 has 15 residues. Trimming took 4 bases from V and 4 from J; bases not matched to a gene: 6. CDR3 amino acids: CASSSMTSGRETQYF. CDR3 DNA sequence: TGTGCCAGCAGTTCCATGACTAGCGGGCGAGAGACCCAGTACTTC.

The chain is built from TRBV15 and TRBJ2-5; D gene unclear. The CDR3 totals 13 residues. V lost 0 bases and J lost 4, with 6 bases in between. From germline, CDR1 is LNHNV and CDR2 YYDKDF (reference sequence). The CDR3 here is CATSREWRETQYF. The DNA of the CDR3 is TGTGCCACCAGCAGAGAATGGAGAGAGACCCAGTACTTC.

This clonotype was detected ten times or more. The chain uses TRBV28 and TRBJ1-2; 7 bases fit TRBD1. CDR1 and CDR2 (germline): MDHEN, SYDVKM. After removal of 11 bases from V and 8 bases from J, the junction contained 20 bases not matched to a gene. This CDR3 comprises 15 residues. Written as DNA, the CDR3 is TGTGCCGGCTCCGAAGGGGGCGGACGAAGCGGGGGCTACACCTTC. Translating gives CAGSEGGGRSGGYTF.

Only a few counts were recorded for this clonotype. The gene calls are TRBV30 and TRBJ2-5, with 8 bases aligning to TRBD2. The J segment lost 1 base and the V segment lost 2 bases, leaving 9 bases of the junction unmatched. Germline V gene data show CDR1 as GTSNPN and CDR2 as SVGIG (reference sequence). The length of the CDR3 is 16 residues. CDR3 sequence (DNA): TGTGCCTGGAGTCTGGAGCGGGAGAGCTTCCAAGAGACCCAGTACTTC. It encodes CAWSLERESFQETQYF.

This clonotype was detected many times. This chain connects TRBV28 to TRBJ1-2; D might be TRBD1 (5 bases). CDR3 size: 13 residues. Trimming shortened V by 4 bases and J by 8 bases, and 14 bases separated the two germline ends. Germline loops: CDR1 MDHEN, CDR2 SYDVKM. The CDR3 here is CASSYGDGTGYTF. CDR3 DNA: TGTGCCAGCAGTTACGGGGACGGTACAGGCTACACCTTC.

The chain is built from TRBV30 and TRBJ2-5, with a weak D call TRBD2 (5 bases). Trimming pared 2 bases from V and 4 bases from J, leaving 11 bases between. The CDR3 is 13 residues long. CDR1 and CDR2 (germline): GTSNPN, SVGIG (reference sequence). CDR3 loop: CAWSRRNRETQYF. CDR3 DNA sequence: TGTGCCTGGAGTAGGAGGAACCGAGAGACCCAGTACTTC. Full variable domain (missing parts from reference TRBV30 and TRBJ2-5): SQTIHQWPATLVQPVGSPLSLECTVEGTSNPNLYWYRQAAGRGLQLLFYSVGIGQISSEVPQNLSASRPQDRQFILSSKKLLLSDSGFYLCAWSRRNRETQYFGPGTRLLVL.

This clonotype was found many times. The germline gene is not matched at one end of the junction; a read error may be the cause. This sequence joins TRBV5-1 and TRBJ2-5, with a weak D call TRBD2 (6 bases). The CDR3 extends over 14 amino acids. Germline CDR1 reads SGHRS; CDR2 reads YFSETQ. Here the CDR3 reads CASNLGREVETQYF. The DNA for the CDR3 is TGCGCCAGCAACTTGGGCAGGGAGGTTGAGACCCAGTACTTC.

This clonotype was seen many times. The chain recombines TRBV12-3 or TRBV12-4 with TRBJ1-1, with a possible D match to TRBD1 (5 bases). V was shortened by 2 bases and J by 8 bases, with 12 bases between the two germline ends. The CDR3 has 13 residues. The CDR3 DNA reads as TGTGCCAGCAGTTTATCTGCCGGGACGGAAGCTTTCTTT. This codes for CASSLSAGTEAFF.

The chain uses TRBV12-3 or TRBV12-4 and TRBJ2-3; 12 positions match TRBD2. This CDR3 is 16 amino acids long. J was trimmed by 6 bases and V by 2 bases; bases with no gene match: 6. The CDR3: CASSLRASGGADTQYF. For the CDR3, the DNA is TGTGCCAGCAGTTTACGGGCTAGCGGGGGGGCCGATACGCAGTATTTT.

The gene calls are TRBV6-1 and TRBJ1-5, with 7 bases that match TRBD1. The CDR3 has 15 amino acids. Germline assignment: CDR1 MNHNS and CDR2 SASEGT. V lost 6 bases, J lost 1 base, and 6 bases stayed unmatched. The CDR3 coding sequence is TGTGCCAGCAGGAAACAGGGGTTGAGCAATCAGCCCCAGCATTTT. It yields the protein CASRKQGLSNQPQHF.

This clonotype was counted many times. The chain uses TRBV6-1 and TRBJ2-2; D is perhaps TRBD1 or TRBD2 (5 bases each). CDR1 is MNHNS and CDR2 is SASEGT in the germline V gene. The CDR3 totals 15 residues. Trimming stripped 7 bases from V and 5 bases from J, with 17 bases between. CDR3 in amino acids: CASTSDGASTGELFF. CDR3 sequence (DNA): TGTGCCAGCACCTCGGACGGGGCCAGTACCGGGGAGCTGTTTTTT.

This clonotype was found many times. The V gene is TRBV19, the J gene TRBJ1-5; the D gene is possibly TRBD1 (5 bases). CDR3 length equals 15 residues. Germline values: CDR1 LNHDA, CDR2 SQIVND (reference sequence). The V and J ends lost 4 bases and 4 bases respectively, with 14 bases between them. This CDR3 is CASSKARVLNQPQHF. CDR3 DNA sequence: TGTGCCAGTAGTAAGGCCAGGGTGTTAAATCAGCCCCAGCATTTT.

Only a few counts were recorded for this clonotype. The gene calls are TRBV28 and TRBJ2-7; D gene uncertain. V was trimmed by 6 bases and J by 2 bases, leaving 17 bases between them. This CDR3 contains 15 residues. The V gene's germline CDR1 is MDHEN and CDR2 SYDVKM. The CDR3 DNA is TGTGCCAGCAGCCCCGGGTGGGCTGTCACCTACGAGCAGTACTTC. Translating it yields CASSPGWAVTYEQYF.